This record looks at one T cell receptor (beta chain) sequence and its context. This record belongs to a study of T-cell memory formation after mild COVID-19. TCRdb re-derived calls from the 5' RACE reads in MiXCR, one entry per CDR3 protein. The table shows 300,000 to 400,000 distinct CDR3 sequences, with more than 20% occurring only once. Trimming removed 3 bases from V and 2 bases from J; junction bases left unmatched: 7. The CDR3 covers 16 residues. Per the germline V gene, CDR1 is SGHRS and CDR2 is YFSETQ. The gene calls are TRBV5-1 and TRBJ1-2; 10 bases align to TRBD1. The sequence came from an adult woman who had mild COVID-19 (a few samples of this study predate the infection). Cell type and time point are not known. The specimen was PBMCs or a T cell subset sorted from them (not recorded which). CDR3 nucleotides: TGCGCCAGCAGCTCGTCCCGGGACAGGGGAAACTATGGCTACACCTTC. Protein: CASSSSRDRGNYGYTF.